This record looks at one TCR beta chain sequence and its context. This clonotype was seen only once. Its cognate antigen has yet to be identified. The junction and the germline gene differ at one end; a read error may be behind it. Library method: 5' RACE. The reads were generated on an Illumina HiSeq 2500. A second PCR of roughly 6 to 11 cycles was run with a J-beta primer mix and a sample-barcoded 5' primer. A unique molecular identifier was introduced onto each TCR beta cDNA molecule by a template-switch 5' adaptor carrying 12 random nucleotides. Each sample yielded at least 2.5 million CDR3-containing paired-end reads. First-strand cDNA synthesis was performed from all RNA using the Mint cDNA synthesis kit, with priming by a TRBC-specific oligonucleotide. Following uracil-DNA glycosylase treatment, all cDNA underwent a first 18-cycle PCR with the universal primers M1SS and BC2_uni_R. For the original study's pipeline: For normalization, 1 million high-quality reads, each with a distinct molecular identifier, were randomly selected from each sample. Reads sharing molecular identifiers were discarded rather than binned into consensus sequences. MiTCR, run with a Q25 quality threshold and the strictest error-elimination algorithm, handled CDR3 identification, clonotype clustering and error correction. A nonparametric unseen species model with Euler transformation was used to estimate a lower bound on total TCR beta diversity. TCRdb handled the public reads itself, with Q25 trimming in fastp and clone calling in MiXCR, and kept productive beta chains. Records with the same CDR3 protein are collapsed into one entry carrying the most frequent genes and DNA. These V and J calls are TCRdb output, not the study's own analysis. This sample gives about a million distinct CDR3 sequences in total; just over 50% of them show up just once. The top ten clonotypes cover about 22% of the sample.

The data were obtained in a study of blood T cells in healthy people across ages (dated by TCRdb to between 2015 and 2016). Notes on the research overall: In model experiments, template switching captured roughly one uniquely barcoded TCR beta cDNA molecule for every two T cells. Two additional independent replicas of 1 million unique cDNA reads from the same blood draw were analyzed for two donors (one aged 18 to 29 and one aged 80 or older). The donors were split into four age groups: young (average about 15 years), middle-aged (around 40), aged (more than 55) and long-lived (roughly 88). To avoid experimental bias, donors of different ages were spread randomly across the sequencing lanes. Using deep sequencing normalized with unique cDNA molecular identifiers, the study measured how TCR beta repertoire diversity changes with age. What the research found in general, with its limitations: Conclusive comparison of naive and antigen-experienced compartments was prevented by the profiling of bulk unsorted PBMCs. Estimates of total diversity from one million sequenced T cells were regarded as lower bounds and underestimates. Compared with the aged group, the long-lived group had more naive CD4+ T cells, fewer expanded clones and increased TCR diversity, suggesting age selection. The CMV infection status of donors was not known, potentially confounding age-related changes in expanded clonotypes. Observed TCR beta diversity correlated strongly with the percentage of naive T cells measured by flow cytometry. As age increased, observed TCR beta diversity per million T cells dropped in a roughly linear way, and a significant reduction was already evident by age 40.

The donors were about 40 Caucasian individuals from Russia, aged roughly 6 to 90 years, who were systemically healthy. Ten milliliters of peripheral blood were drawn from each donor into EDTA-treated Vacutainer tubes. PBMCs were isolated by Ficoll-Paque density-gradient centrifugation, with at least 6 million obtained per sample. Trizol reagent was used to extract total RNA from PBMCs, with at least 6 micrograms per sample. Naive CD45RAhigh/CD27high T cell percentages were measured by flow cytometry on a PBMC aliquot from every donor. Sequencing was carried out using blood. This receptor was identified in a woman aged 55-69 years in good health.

The nucleotide sequence reads TGTGCCAGCAGCGTAGCCAGCGGGGAAAGCACAGATGCGCAGTATTTT. Translated, this gives CASSVASGESTDAQYF. The V and J segments used are TRBV9 and TRBJ2-3, and 7 junction bases match TRBD2. The CDR3 measures 16 amino acids from cysteine to phenylalanine. Solely the CDR3 DNA is kept, with 48 bases framed from the first base. In the germline V gene, CDR1 corresponds to SGDLS and CDR2 to YYNGEE.